These T cell receptor beta chains were read from a single sample in a study of human T cells and chemical hapten exposure. TCRdb fed the RACE reads into MiXCR, producing one record per CDR3 protein. Found here are around 100,000 distinct CDR3 sequences, 9.5% to 12% of them singletons; the top ten hold 3.2%. The sequencing used whole blood, collected in connection with sensitization to the hapten diphenylcyclopropenone (DPC). The receptors here all came from a woman aged 40-49 years with alopecia areata. Some clones in this sample may be carry-over from other donors' samples. The CDR3 runs from the conserved cysteine through the conserved F or W. The D gene is left open where the match is weak. Where a row states a size, it is once, few, many or the class of an expanded clone; other rows omit it.

TRBJ2-7,-,TRBV6-6,-,CASSSRSLSSYEQYF,TGTGCCAGCAGTTCCCGGTCCTTATCGAGCTACGAGCAGTACTTC
TRBJ1-2,-,TRBV19,TRBD1,CASTTDRGRYGYTF,TGTGCCAGTACTACGGACAGGGGCCGCTATGGCTACACCTTC
TRBJ2-1,few,TRBV19,-,CASSSRAGKKRDEQFF,TGTGCCAGTAGTAGCCGGGCGGGGAAGAAAAGGGATGAGCAGTTCTTC
TRBJ1-5,many,TRBV5-6,-,CASSSRAPGSPQHF,TGTGCCAGCAGCAGCCGGGCCCCGGGGTCGCCCCAGCATTTT
TRBJ2-7,-,TRBV6-1,-,CASSEGRATTTQYF,TGTGCCAGCAGTGAAGGCAGGGCAACTACGACGCAGTACTTC
TRBJ1-4,-,TRBV2,-,CASGRVEEKLFF,TGTGCCAGCGGCAGGGTTGAAGAAAAACTGTTTTTT
TRBJ1-3,few,TRBV10-3,-,CAISGVMSNSGNTIYF,TGTGCCATCAGTGGTGTTATGAGTAACTCTGGAAACACCATATATTTT
TRBJ2-1,many,TRBV18,TRBD2,CASSRYSGRVNEQFF,TGTGCCAGCTCACGTTATAGCGGGAGGGTCAATGAGCAGTTCTTC
TRBJ2-7,many,TRBV28,-,CASSFGAGQAQSYEQYF,TGTGCCAGCAGTTTTGGTGCAGGACAAGCACAATCCTACGAGCAGTACTTC
TRBJ1-5,few,TRBV28,TRBD1,CASSTGAGSNQPQHF,TGTGCCAGCAGTACAGGGGCAGGGAGCAATCAGCCCCAGCATTTT
TRBJ1-6,-,TRBV20-1,-,CSAADRNNNSPLHF,TGCAGTGCTGCGGATCGGAACAATAATTCACCCCTCCACTTT
TRBJ2-5,many,TRBV7-8,-,CASSRWIQVETQYF,TGTGCCAGCAGTCGCTGGATCCAAGTAGAGACCCAGTACTTC
TRBJ1-5,many,TRBV7-2,-,CASSFSVRGNQPQHF,TGTGCCAGCAGCTTCTCGGTTCGGGGCAATCAGCCCCAGCATTTT
TRBJ2-5,-,TRBV6-2/TRBV6-3,TRBD1,CASSYGQGRKSQETQYF,TGTGCCAGCAGTTACGGACAGGGACGAAAGTCCCAAGAGACCCAGTACTTC
TRBJ2-2,few,TRBV6-4,TRBD2,CATRQLAGVHTGELFF,TGTGCCACTCGGCAGCTAGCGGGAGTTCATACCGGGGAGCTGTTTTTT
TRBJ2-2,many,TRBV28,-,CASSSQVSGELFF,TGTGCCAGCAGTTCCCAGGTATCCGGGGAGCTGTTTTTT
TRBJ2-1,-,TRBV29-1,-,CSVVPSYNEQFF,TGCAGCGTTGTACCCTCCTACAATGAGCAGTTCTTC
TRBJ1-2,many,TRBV7-8,-,CASSPVGAGYTF,TGTGCCAGCAGCCCAGTCGGGGCTGGCTACACCTTC
TRBJ2-3,many,TRBV11-2,TRBD2,CASSPRLAGTSTDTQYF,TGTGCCAGCAGCCCGCGACTAGCGGGGACTAGCACAGATACGCAGTATTTT
TRBJ1-4,many,TRBV6-6,-,CASSPRPNEKLFF,TGTGCCAGCAGCCCCCGCCCTAATGAAAAACTGTTTTTT
TRBJ1-5,many,TRBV6-2/TRBV6-3,-,CASSYTRRGAGPQHF,TGTGCCAGCAGTTACACTCGGCGGGGGGCAGGGCCCCAGCATTTT
TRBJ2-1,few,TRBV7-9,-,CAANRAMDNEQFF,TGTGCCGCAAACAGGGCGATGGACAATGAGCAGTTCTTC
TRBJ2-2,-,TRBV7-2,-,CASSLGAGPGELFF,TGTGCCAGCAGCTTAGGGGCGGGACCCGGGGAGCTGTTTTTT
TRBJ2-3,many,TRBV4-2,TRBD2,CASSQEGLAGGRRSSTDTQYF,TGTGCCAGCAGCCAAGAGGGACTAGCGGGGGGGCGAAGGTCTAGCACAGATACGCAGTATTTT
TRBJ1-1,many,TRBV28,-,CASSSGITEAFF,TGTGCCAGCAGTTCAGGGATCACTGAAGCTTTCTTT
TRBJ2-5,few,TRBV18,TRBD2,CASHTDLGGETQYF,TGTGCCAGCCATACAGACCTGGGAGGGGAGACCCAGTACTTC
TRBJ2-3,few,TRBV5-1,TRBD2,CASSPQLAGSAADTQYF,TGCGCCAGCAGCCCCCAATTAGCGGGAAGTGCCGCAGATACGCAGTATTTT
TRBJ1-6,many,TRBV20-1,-,CSAMFFLGHNFSPLHF,TGCAGTGCTATGTTCTTCCTCGGACACAACTTCTCACCCCTCCACTTT
TRBJ2-2,many,TRBV27,-,CASSPRTPRGTGELFF,TGTGCCAGCAGTCCCCGGACCCCACGCGGCACCGGGGAGCTGTTTTTT
TRBJ2-1,many,TRBV21-1,-,CAPGEGPYNEQFF,TGTGCCCCAGGGGAAGGCCCCTACAATGAGCAGTTCTTC
TRBJ2-7,-,TRBV6-2/TRBV6-3,-,CASSFPSYEQYF,TGTGCCAGCAGTTTCCCGTCCTACGAGCAGTACTTC
TRBJ1-4,many,TRBV14,TRBD1,CASSQVRTGWFEKLFF,TGTGCCAGCAGCCAAGTGAGGACAGGGTGGTTTGAAAAACTGTTTTTT
TRBJ2-2,few,TRBV3-1,-,CASSQTVTGELFF,TGTGCCAGCAGCCAGACAGTTACCGGGGAGCTGTTTTTT
TRBJ1-2,many,TRBV7-9,-,CASSPFRGGTNYGYTF,TGTGCCAGCAGCCCATTCCGTGGAGGGACTAACTATGGCTACACCTTC
TRBJ1-2,many,TRBV18,TRBD1,CASSPEDRVIGYTF,TGTGCCAGCTCACCCGAGGACAGGGTCATCGGCTACACCTTC
TRBJ2-7,few,TRBV12-3/TRBV12-4,-,CASNPGPPSYEQYF,TGTGCCAGCAATCCGGGACCCCCCTCCTACGAGCAGTACTTC